These 2 T cell receptor beta chains were all obtained from the same sample, sequenced in a study of beta chain features in type 1 diabetes. Their specific antigens are unknown. The whole isolated RNA underwent reverse transcription, so sequencing captured expressed TCRB transcripts. TCRdb keeps only in-frame clones here, not all; method: immunoSEQ multiplex PCR. Among hundreds of thousands of clones, 11% to 15% were seen once, and the ten largest hold nearly 0.04%. Study-wide results and limits: A moderate, significant TCRB CDR3 shortening appeared in type 1 diabetes across four CD4+ subsets.

The specimen was naive CD4+ T cells from blood. All receptors derive from a man in his late teens or twenties with type 1 diabetes.

In this sample, this clone turned up a few times. The chain links TRBV30 to TRBJ2-2; D remains unclear. V lost 0 bases to trimming and J lost 13 bases, with 15 bases between them. The germline CDR1 and CDR2 sequences are GTSNPN and SVGIG (reference sequence). There are 13 residues in the CDR3. The CDR3 DNA reads TGTGCCTGGAGTGTACTGGAAGGCCACAGGCTGTTTTTT. Translation: CAWSVLEGHRLFF.

The table lists this clone with a few counts. The gene calls are TRBV7-2 and TRBJ1-5; D is possibly TRBD1 (5 bases). The germline CDR1 and CDR2 sequences are SGHTA and FQGNSA. The CDR3 length is 14 residues. Trimming stripped 3 bases from V and 7 bases from J, with 13 bases between. DNA of the CDR3: TGTGCCAGCAGCTTCCGGTACGGGGACCAGCCCCAGCATTTT. Protein product: CASSFRYGDQPQHF. Using reference TRBV7-2 and TRBJ1-5 for the parts outside the CDR3, the full variable domain is GAGVSQSPSNKVTEKGKDVELRCDPISGHTALYWYRQSLGQGLEFLIYFQGNSAPDKSGLPSDRFSAERTGGSVSTLTIQRTQQEDSAVYLCASSFRYGDQPQHFGDGTRLSIL.